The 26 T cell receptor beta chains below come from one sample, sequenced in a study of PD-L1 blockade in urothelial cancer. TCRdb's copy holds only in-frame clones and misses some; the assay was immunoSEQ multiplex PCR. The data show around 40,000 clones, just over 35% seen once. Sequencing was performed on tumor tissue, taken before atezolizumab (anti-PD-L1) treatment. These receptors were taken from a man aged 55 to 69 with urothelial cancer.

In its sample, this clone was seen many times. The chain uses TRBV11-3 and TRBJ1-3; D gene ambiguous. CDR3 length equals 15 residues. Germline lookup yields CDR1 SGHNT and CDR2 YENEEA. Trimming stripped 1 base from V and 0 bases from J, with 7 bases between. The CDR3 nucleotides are TGTGCCAGCAGCTTAGTTCCGGACTCTGGAAACACCATATATTTT. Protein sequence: CASSLVPDSGNTIYF. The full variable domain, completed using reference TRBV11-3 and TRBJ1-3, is EAGVVQSPRYKIIEKKQPVAFWCNPISGHNTLYWYLQNLGQGPELLIRYENEEAVDDSQLPKDRFSAERLKGVDSTLKIQPAELGDSAVYLCASSLVPDSGNTIYFGEGSWLTVV.

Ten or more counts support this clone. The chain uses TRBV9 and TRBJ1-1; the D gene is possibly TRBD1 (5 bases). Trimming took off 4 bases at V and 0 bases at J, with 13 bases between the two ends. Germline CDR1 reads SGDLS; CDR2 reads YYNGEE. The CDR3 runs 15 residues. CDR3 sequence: CASSLMEGLNTEAFF. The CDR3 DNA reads TGTGCCAGCAGCCTTATGGAGGGGTTGAACACTGAAGCTTTCTTT. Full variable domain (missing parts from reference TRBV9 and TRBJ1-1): DSGVTQTPKHLITATGQRVTLRCSPRSGDLSVYWYQQSLDQGLQFLIQYYNGEERAKGNILERFSAQQFPDLHSELNLSSLELGDSALYFCASSLMEGLNTEAFFGQGTRLTVV.

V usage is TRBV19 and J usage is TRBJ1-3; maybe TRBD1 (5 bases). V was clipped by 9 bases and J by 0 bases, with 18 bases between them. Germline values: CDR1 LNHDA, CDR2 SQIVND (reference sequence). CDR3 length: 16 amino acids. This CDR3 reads CASNPMGRFSGNTIYF. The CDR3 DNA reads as TGTGCCAGCAACCCTATGGGGCGCTTCTCTGGAAACACCATATATTTT.

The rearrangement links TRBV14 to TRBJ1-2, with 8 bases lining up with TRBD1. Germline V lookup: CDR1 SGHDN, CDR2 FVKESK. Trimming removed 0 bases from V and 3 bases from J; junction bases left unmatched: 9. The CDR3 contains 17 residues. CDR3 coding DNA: TGTGCCAGCAGCCAAGATCGTGCGCAGGGGGCATACTATGGCTACACCTTC. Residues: CASSQDRAQGAYYGYTF. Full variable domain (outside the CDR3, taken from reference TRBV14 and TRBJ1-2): EAGVTQFPSHSVIEKGQTVTLRCDPISGHDNLYWYRRVMGKEIKFLLHFVKESKQDESGMPNNRFLAERTGGTYSTLKVQPAELEDSGVYFCASSQDRAQGAYYGYTFGSGTRLTVV.

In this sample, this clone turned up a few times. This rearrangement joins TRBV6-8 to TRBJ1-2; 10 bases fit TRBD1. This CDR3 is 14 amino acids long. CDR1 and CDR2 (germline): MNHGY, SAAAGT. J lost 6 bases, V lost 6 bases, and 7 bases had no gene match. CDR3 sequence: CASRAGTGANGYTF. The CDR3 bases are TGTGCCAGCAGAGCCGGGACAGGGGCTAATGGCTACACCTTC.

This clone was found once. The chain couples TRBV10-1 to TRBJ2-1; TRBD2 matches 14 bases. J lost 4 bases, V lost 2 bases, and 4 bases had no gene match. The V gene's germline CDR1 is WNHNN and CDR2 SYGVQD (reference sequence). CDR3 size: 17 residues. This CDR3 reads CASSERRLAGGYNEQFF. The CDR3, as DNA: TGCGCCAGCAGTGAGCGCCGACTAGCGGGAGGGTACAATGAGCAGTTCTTC.

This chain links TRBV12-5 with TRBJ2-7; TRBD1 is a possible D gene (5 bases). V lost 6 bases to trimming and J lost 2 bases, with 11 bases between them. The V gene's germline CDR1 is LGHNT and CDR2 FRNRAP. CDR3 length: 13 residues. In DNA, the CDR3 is TGTGCTAGTGGACCAGACAGCACCTACGAGCAGTACTTC. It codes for CASGPDSTYEQYF.

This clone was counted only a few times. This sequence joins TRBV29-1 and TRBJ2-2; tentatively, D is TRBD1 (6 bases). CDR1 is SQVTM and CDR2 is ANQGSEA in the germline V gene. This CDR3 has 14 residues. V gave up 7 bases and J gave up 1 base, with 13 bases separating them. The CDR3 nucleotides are TGCAGCGGTAGATTACAGGGGAACACCGGGGAGCTGTTTTTT. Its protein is CSGRLQGNTGELFF.

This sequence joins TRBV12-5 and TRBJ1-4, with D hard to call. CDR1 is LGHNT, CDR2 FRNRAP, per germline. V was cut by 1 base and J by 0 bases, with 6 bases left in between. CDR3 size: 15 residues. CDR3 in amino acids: CASGLGLATNEKLFF. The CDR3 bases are TGTGCTAGTGGTTTGGGCCTAGCAACTAATGAAAAACTGTTTTTT.

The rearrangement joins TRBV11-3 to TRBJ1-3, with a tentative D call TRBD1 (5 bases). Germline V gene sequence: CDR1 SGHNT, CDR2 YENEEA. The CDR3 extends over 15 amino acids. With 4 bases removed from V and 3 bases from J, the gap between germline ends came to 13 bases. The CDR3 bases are TGTGCCAGCAGCTCCCTAGGGGCGATTGGAAACACCATATATTTT. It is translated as CASSSLGAIGNTIYF.

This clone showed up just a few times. The CDR3 loop is CASSGVPGQGKDTQYF. The CDR3 coding sequence is TGTGCCAGCAGCGGAGTCCCGGGACAGGGGAAGGATACGCAGTATTTT. The rearrangement uses TRBV11-3 and TRBJ2-3; 10 bases line up with TRBD1. Germline-derived CDR1 and CDR2 are SGHNT and YENEEA. The CDR3 length is 16 residues. J lost 6 bases, V lost 5 bases, and 11 bases had no gene match.

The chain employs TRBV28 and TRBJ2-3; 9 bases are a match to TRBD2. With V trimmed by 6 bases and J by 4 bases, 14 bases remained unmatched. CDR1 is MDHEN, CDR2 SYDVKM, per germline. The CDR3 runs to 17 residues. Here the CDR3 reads CASSPWREGRGADTQYF. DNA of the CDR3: TGTGCCAGCAGCCCATGGCGGGAGGGCCGCGGGGCAGATACGCAGTATTTT.

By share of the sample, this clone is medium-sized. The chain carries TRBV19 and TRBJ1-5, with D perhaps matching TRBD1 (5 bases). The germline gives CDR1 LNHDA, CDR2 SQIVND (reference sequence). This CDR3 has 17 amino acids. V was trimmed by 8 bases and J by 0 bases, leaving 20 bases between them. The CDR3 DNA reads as TGTGCCAGTGAGCCCACCGGGGCCGGGAATAGCAATCAGCCCCAGCATTTT. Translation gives CASEPTGAGNSNQPQHF.

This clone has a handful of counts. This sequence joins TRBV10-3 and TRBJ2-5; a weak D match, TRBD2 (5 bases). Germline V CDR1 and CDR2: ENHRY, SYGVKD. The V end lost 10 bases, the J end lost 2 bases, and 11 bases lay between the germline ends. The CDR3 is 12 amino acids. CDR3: CASRGTQETQYF. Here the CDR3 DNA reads TGTGCCAGCCGGGGAACGCAAGAGACCCAGTACTTC.

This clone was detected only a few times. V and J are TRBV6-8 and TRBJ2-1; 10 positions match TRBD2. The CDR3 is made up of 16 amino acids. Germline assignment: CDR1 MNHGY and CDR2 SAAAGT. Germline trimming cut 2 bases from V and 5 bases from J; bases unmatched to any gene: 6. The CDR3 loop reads CASSYPGLAADNEQFF. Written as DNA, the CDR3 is TGTGCCAGCAGTTACCCCGGACTAGCGGCCGACAATGAGCAGTTCTTC.

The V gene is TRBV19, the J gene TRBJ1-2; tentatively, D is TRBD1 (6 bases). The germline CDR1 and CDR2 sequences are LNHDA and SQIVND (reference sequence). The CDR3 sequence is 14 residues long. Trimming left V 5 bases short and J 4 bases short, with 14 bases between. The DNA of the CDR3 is TGTGCCAGTAGTGAAAACAGGGTTTTCTATGGCTACACCTTC. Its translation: CASSENRVFYGYTF.

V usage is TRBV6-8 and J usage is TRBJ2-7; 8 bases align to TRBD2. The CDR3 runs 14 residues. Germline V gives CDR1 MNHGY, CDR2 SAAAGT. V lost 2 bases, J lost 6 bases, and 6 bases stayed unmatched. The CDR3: CASSYVGGEGEQYF. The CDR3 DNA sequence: TGTGCCAGCAGTTACGTCGGGGGGGAGGGCGAGCAGTACTTC.

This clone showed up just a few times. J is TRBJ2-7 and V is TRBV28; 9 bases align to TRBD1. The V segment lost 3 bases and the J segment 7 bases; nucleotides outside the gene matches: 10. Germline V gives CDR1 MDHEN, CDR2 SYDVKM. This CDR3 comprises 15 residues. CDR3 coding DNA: TGTGCCAGCAGTTTTACGGGGACAGGGATTATGGAGCAGTACTTC. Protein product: CASSFTGTGIMEQYF. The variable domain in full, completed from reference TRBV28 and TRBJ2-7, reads DVKVTQSSRYLVKRTGEKVFLECVQDMDHENMFWYRQDPGLGLRLIYFSYDVKMKEKGDIPEGYSVSREKKERFSLILESASTNQTSMYLCASSFTGTGIMEQYFGPGTRLTVT.

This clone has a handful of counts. The CDR3 DNA follows: TGTGCCAGCAGCTTAGAGAACAGCCTTAGCACAGATACGCAGTATTTT. Translating it yields CASSLENSLSTDTQYF. The V and J genes are TRBV7-5 and TRBJ2-3; no DNA check was done on the table's D call, TRBD1. TRBV7-5 is deemed a pseudogene. This CDR3 is built from 16 residues.

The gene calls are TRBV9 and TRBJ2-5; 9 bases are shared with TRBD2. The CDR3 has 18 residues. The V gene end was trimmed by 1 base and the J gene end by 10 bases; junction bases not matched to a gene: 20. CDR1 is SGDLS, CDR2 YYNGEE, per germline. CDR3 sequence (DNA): TGTGCCAGCAGCGTACACTCGGCTAGCGGGACTCAAAGGTGGGTCCAGTACTTC. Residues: CASSVHSASGTQRWVQYF.

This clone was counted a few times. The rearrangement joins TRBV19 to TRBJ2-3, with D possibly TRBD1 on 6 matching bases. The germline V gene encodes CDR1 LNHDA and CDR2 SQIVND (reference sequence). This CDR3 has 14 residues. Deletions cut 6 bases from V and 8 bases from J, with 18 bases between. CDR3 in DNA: TGTGCCAGTAGGTCCGGACAGCCCCTTAGTACGCAGTATTTT. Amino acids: CASRSGQPLSTQYF. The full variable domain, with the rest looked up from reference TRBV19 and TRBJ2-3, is DGGITQSPKYLFRKEGQNVTLSCEQNLNHDAMYWYRQDPGQGLRLIYYSQIVNDFQKGDIAEGYSVSREKKESFPLTVTSAQKNPTAFYLCASRSGQPLSTQYFGPGTRLTVL.

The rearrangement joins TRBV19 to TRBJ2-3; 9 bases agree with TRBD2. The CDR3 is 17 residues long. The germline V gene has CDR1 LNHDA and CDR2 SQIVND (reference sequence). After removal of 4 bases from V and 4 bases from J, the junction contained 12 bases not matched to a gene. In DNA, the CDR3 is TGTGCCAGTAGTAGCCTAGGGGTAGCGGGAGTGTCAGATACGCAGTATTTT. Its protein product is CASSSLGVAGVSDTQYF.

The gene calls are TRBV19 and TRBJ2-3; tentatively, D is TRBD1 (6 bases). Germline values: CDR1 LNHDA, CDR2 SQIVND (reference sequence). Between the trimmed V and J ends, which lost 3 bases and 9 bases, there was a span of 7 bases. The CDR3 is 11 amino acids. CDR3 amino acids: CASSIGQTQYF. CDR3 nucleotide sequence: TGTGCCAGTAGTATTGGACAGACGCAGTATTTT.

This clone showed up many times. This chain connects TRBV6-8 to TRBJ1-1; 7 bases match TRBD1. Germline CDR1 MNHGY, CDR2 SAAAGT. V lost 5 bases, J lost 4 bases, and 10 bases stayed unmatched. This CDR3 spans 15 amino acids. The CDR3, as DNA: TGTGCCAGCAGTCCTCGGACAGGACTGGCCACTGAAGCTTTCTTT. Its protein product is CASSPRTGLATEAFF.

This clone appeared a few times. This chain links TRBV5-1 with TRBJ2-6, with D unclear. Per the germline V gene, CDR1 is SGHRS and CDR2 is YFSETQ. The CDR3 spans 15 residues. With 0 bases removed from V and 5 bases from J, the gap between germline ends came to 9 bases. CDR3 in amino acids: CASSLDSFWANVLTF. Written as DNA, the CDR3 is TGCGCCAGCAGCTTGGACAGCTTCTGGGCCAACGTCCTGACTTTC. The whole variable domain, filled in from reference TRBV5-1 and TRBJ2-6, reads KAGVTQTPRYLIKTRGQQVTLSCSPISGHRSVSWYQQTPGQGLQFLFEYFSETQRNKGNFPGRFSGRQFSNSRSEMNVSTLELGDSALYLCASSLDSFWANVLTFGAGSRLTVL.

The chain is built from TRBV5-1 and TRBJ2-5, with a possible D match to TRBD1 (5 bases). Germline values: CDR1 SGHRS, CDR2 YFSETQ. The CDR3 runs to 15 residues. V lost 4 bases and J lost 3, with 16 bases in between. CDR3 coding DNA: TGCGCCAGCAGCCCGCGGCCAGGGATGGAAGAGACCCAGTACTTC. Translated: CASSPRPGMEETQYF. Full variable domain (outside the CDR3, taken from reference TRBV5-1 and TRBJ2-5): KAGVTQTPRYLIKTRGQQVTLSCSPISGHRSVSWYQQTPGQGLQFLFEYFSETQRNKGNFPGRFSGRQFSNSRSEMNVSTLELGDSALYLCASSPRPGMEETQYFGPGTRLLVL.